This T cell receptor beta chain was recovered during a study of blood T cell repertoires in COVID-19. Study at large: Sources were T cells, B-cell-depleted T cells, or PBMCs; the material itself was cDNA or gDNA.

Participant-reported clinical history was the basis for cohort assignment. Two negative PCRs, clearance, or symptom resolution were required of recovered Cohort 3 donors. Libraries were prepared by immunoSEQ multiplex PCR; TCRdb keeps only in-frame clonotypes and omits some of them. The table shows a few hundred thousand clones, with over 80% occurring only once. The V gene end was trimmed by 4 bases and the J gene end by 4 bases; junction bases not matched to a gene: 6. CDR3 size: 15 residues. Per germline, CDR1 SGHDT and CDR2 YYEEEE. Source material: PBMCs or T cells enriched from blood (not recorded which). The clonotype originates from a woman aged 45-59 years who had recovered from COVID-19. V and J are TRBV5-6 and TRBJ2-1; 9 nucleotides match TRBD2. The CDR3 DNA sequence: TGTGCCAGCAGCAAAGCGGGGGGTTTTTACAATGAGCAGTTCTTC. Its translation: CASSKAGGFYNEQFF.